This T cell receptor beta chain was captured in a study of T cell responses to AZD1222 COVID-19 vaccine. CDR1 is SGHTA, CDR2 FQGTGA, per germline. V was trimmed by 1 base and J by 7 bases, leaving 8 bases between them. The CDR3 runs 13 residues. TCRdb keeps only in-frame clones here, not all; method: immunoSEQ multiplex PCR. The sample includes 130,000 or so clones, 70% to 90% of them seen just once. This clone appeared a few times. The sample consisted of peripheral blood, taken on day 0 of AZD1222 vaccination. J is TRBJ1-5 and V is TRBV7-3; possibly TRBD1 for D (5 bases). The clonotype originates from an adult in good health. The CDR3 region has the DNA TGTGCCAGCAGCTTAAGCGGGGGGCAGCCCCAGCATTTT. This codes for CASSLSGGQPQHF.